This TCR beta chain came from a study of CD8 T cells in ankylosing spondylitis. Overall study findings and caveats: Roughly 8 highly homologous variants formed a TCR beta motif that appeared characteristic of ankylosing spondylitis blood. There were earlier reports of some motif variants in reactive arthritis synovial fluid and blood. Reportedly, significant enrichment of disease-linked clones occurred in matched ankylosing spondylitis synovial fluid.

CDR1 MGHRA and CDR2 YSYEKL come from the germline V gene. This CDR3 comprises 14 residues. Trimming took 1 base from V and 1 from J, leaving 4 bases between them. This clonotype was recorded at least ten times. The antigen remains undetermined. Libraries for TCR beta were made by quantitative 5'-RACE with molecular barcodes. TCRdb analysed the 5' RACE reads with MiXCR anew, one entry per CDR3 protein. The table lists 300,000 to 400,000 distinct CDR3 sequences, roughly 22% of them singletons. The sequenced sample was blood, either unsorted or a sorted T cell fraction (not recorded which). The clonotype originates from a male donor with ankylosing spondylitis or in good health (not recorded which). V is TRBV4-1 and J is TRBJ2-2; D ambiguous. The CDR3 here is CASSQGRNTGELFF. The CDR3 DNA reads as TGCGCCAGCAGCCAAGGACGGAACACCGGGGAGCTGTTTTTT.